A selection of T cell receptor beta chains follows, all from one sample in a study of blood T cells in healthy people across ages. TCRdb passed the 5' RACE reads through MiXCR, listing each CDR3 protein once. Of about 760,000 distinct CDR3 sequences detected, 25% appear once; the ten largest clones hold 8% to 10%. The data also belong to a second study, concerning T cells of mothers and their children.

The material sequenced was blood. The source of these receptors is a boy aged 5 to 17 in good health. CDR3s include the opening cysteine and the closing phenylalanine or tryptophan. A D gene is named only where the DNA matches it firmly. Where a row states a size, it is once, few, many or the class of an expanded clone; other rows omit it.

>TRBD1|TRBV12-3/TRBV12-4|.|TRBJ2-1
TGTGCCAGCAGTGGGGACAGGGTCTACAATGAGCAGTTCTTC
CASSGDRVYNEQFF
>.|TRBV7-9|few|TRBJ1-4
TGTGCCAGCAGGGAGACAGGAGGCGGAGAAAAACTGTTTTTT
CASRETGGGEKLFF
>.|TRBV15|few|TRBJ2-3
TGTGCCACCAGCAGGCCAGATACGCAGTATTTT
CATSRPDTQYF
>.|TRBV5-1|.|TRBJ2-7
TGCGCCAGCAGCTTGTCCAGGGGGGCAGGCGAGCAGTACTTC
CASSLSRGAGEQYF
>.|TRBV12-3/TRBV12-4|.|TRBJ1-1
TGTGCCAGCAGTTACAGCCAGAGCACTGAAGCTTTCTTT
CASSYSQSTEAFF
>TRBD2|TRBV10-3|.|TRBJ2-1
TGTGCCATCAGTGAGCCCTATGGCGGGAGGCTCCTAAGGGATGAGCAGTTCTTC
CAISEPYGGRLLRDEQFF
>.|TRBV3-1|few|TRBJ1-6
TGTGCCAGCAGCCAAGGGACAGCCGGTTCACCCCTCCACTTT
CASSQGTAGSPLHF
>.|TRBV6-1|once|TRBJ2-3
TGTGCCAGCAGCCTTATAGCGGAGGGCCTATCCAAGCTCACAGATACGCAGTATTTT
CASSLIAEGLSKLTDTQYF
>.|TRBV4-1|few|TRBJ2-7
TGCGCCAGCAGTCAGACTAGAAGCGGCGAGCAGTACTTC
CASSQTRSGEQYF
>TRBD2|TRBV12-5|many|TRBJ2-7
TGTGCTAGTGGTCCACTAGCGGGGTACGAGCAGTACTTC
CASGPLAGYEQYF
>TRBD2|TRBV6-5|many|TRBJ2-3
TGTGCCAGCAGTTACGGCCTAGCGGGGGTTGATACGCAGTATTTT
CASSYGLAGVDTQYF
>TRBD2|TRBV13|.|TRBJ2-4
TGTGCCAGCATGGTCCGAGGGGGACTAGGGGACATTCAGTACTTC
CASMVRGGLGDIQYF
>TRBD2|TRBV19|few|TRBJ2-1
TGTGCCAGTTCGGGGAGGGCCTACAATGAGCAGTTCTTC
CASSGRAYNEQFF
>TRBD1|TRBV12-3/TRBV12-4|few|TRBJ1-2
TGTGCCAGCAGTTTCCAACTCGGGACAGGGGGCAACTATGGCTACACCTTC
CASSFQLGTGGNYGYTF
>.|TRBV6-5|.|TRBJ2-1
TGTGCCAGCAGTTACTCCGTCCCTCCCTTTGACAATGAGCAGTTCTTC
CASSYSVPPFDNEQFF
>.|TRBV29-1|.|TRBJ1-3
TGCAGCGTTTCAGACCTCGGCTCTGGAAACACCATATATTTT
CSVSDLGSGNTIYF
>.|TRBV28|once|TRBJ2-1
TGTGCCACCACGGCAGGGTACAATGAGCAGTTCTTC
CATTAGYNEQFF
>.|TRBV7-2|few|TRBJ1-5
TGTGCCAGCAGCTTTGACGTAGGCAATCAGCCCCAGCATTTT
CASSFDVGNQPQHF
>TRBD1|TRBV28|.|TRBJ2-5
TGTGCCAGCAGTTATGTGGGACAGGAAGAGACCCAGTACTTC
CASSYVGQEETQYF
>TRBD2|TRBV5-5|once|TRBJ2-7
TGTGCCAGCAGCCGGGACTATACTTACTACTACGAGCAGTACTTC
CASSRDYTYYYEQYF
>TRBD1|TRBV29-1|.|TRBJ2-2
TGCAGCGTTGTCGAGCGGCAGGGGGCCGGGGAGCTGTTTTTT
CSVVERQGAGELFF
>.|TRBV10-3|few|TRBJ2-7
TGTGCCATCAGTGGGGCAGGGAGGCTCTACGAGCAGTACTTC
CAISGAGRLYEQYF
>TRBD1|TRBV12-3/TRBV12-4|.|TRBJ1-4
TGTGCCAGCAGTGCCCGGACAGGTCCTAATGAAAAACTGTTTTTT
CASSARTGPNEKLFF
>.|TRBV9|.|TRBJ1-1
TGTGCCAGCAGCGTAGCAGGGTTGGGTGAAGCTTTCTTT
CASSVAGLGEAFF
>.|TRBV6-6|.|TRBJ1-2
TGTGCCAGCAGTCAAGGGGGTATCGCCTATGGCTACACCTTC
CASSQGGIAYGYTF
>TRBD2|TRBV29-1|few|TRBJ2-3
TGCAGCGTTGATAGAGTAGCGGGGGCGCCCACAGATACGCAGTATTTT
CSVDRVAGAPTDTQYF
>.|TRBV7-2|.|TRBJ2-2
TGTGCCAGCAGCTTAGTGGGACACAGCAGCGGGGAGCTGTTTTTT
CASSLVGHSSGELFF
>TRBD1|TRBV7-2|few|TRBJ1-3
TGTGCCAGCAGGATTACCGCCGCGGGACAGGGAGGAAACACCATATATTTT
CASRITAAGQGGNTIYF
>.|TRBV10-3|.|TRBJ2-6
TGTGCCATCAGTGGCTCGCCTCACTCTGGGGCCAACGTCCTGACTTTC
CAISGSPHSGANVLTF
>.|TRBV29-1|many|TRBJ2-7
TGCAGCGGCCGGGACATTTACGAGCAGTACTTC
CSGRDIYEQYF
>.|TRBV20-1|.|TRBJ1-4
TGCAGTGCTATAGAACAGGAGAAGGGTGATAAACTGTTTTTT
CSAIEQEKGDKLFF
>.|TRBV28|.|TRBJ2-5
TGTGCCAGCAGTCCCCTGGGGGCACTACTAGAGACCCAGTACTTC
CASSPLGALLETQYF
>TRBD2|TRBV5-5|many|TRBJ2-1
TGTGCCAGCAGCTTGACGGGAGGGCCCTACAATGAGCAGTTCTTC
CASSLTGGPYNEQFF
>.|TRBV29-1|few|TRBJ2-5
TGCAGCGTTCGTCGGCTCGAAGAGACCCAGTACTTC
CSVRRLEETQYF
>.|TRBV29-1|few|TRBJ2-7
TGCAGCGTTGAACAGGGGACGACCTACGAGCAGTACTTC
CSVEQGTTYEQYF
>.|TRBV6-1|.|TRBJ1-1
TGTGCCAGCAGTGAAGGGGCTGGGAGGACTGAAGCTTTCTTT
CASSEGAGRTEAFF
>TRBD1|TRBV6-1|.|TRBJ2-5
TGTGCCAGCAGTGTTTCAGGGGGCTTCGCTAGAGAGACCCAGTACTTC
CASSVSGGFARETQYF
>.|TRBV11-3|few|TRBJ2-5
TGTGCCAGCACCGGTACGCTAAGCGAGACCCAGTACTTC
CASTGTLSETQYF
>.|TRBV4-1|.|TRBJ2-7
TGCGCCAGCAGCCAAATCGGGCAGAGTTACGAGCAGTACTTC
CASSQIGQSYEQYF
>TRBD2|TRBV12-3/TRBV12-4|few|TRBJ2-3
TGTGCCAGCAGCCTGGGACTAGCGGGATGGGCAGATACGCAGTATTTT
CASSLGLAGWADTQYF
>.|TRBV20-1|.|TRBJ2-2
TGCAGTGCTAAATCTGACACCGGGGAGCTGTTTTTT
CSAKSDTGELFF
>TRBD2|TRBV12-3/TRBV12-4|.|TRBJ2-3
TGTGCCAGCAGTTTGTACCCGGGACTAGCGGGAGAGGGGACTAGCACAGATACGCAGTATTTT
CASSLYPGLAGEGTSTDTQYF
>.|TRBV6-5|.|TRBJ2-3
TGTGCCAGCAGTTACTCAGGACTACCCGGGGCGCAGTATTTT
CASSYSGLPGAQYF
>.|TRBV7-9|.|TRBJ2-1
TGTGCCAGCAGCGACCCGTGGAGCGGGCAACCCTACAATGAGCAGTTCTTC
CASSDPWSGQPYNEQFF
>.|TRBV20-1|few|TRBJ2-5
TGCAGTGCCAGGACCGAGAACCAAGAGACCCAGTACTTC
CSARTENQETQYF